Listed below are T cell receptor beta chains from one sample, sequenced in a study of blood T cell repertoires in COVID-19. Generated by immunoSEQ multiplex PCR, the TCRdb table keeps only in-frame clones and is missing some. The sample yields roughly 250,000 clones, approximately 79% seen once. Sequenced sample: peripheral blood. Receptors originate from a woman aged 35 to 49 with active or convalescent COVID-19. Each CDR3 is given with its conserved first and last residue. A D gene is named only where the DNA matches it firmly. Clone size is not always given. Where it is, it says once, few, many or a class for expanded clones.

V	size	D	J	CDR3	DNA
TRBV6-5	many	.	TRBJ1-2	CASSYSRGGGNYGYTF	TGTGCCAGCAGTTACTCGAGAGGGGGTGGTAACTATGGCTACACCTTC
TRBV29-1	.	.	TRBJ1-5	CSVGAGIGQPQHF	TGCAGCGTTGGGGCAGGGATCGGTCAGCCCCAGCATTTT
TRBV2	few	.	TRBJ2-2	CASSEDRYTGELFF	TGTGCCAGCAGTGAAGACAGATACACCGGGGAGCTGTTTTTT
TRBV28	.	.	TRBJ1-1	CASSLSGDTEAFF	TGTGCCAGCAGTTTATCGGGAGACACTGAAGCTTTCTTT
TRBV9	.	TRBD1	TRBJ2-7	CASSRFTGAREQYF	TGTGCCAGCAGCAGATTCACAGGGGCCCGGGAGCAGTACTTC
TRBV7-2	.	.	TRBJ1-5	CASSLRGGQPQHF	TGTGCCAGCAGCTTACGGGGGGGTCAGCCCCAGCATTTT
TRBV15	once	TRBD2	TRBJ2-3	CATSGQRGGGADTQYF	TGTGCCACCAGCGGACAGAGGGGCGGGGGGGCAGATACGCAGTATTTT
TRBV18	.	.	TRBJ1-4	CASSPRRGAGNEKLFF	TGTGCCAGCTCACCACGGCGCGGGGCCGGTAATGAAAAACTGTTTTTT
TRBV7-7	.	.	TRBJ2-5	CASSLLFQETQYF	TGTGCTAGCAGCTTACTGTTCCAAGAGACCCAGTACTTC
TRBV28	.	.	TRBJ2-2	CASSFRGTGELFF	TGTGCCAGCAGTTTTCGAGGTACCGGGGAGCTGTTTTTT
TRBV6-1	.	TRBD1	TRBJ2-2	CASSDVTYRGATGELFF	TGTGCCAGCAGTGACGTCACTTACAGGGGTGCCACCGGGGAGCTGTTTTTT
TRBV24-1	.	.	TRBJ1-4	CATSDYAGGGNEKLFF	TGTGCCACCAGTGATTATGCCGGGGGTGGTAATGAAAAACTGTTTTTT
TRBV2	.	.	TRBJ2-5	CASSAVRWTQYF	TGTGCCAGCAGTGCTGTCCGTTGGACCCAGTACTTC
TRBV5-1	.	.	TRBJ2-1	CASRARPRGYSYNEQFF	TGCGCCAGCAGAGCGCGACCCCGGGGATACTCCTACAATGAGCAGTTCTTC
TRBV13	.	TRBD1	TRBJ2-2	CASSIFGQAAGELFF	TGTGCCAGCAGCATATTCGGACAGGCGGCCGGGGAGCTGTTTTTT
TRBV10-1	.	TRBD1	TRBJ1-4	CASSESRQGHEKLFF	TGCGCCAGCAGTGAGTCGAGACAGGGGCATGAAAAACTGTTTTTT
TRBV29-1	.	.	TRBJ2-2	CSVDQGLNTGELFF	TGCAGCGTTGACCAGGGACTGAACACCGGGGAGCTGTTTTTT
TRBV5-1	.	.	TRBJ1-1	CASSLELGVRAEAFF	TGCGCCAGCAGCTTGGAACTGGGTGTCAGGGCTGAAGCTTTCTTT
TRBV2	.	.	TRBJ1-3	CASSEDDLPRGGNTIYF	TGTGCCAGCAGTGAAGACGACCTACCACGGGGGGGAAACACCATATATTTT
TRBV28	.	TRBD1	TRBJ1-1	CASSLSTGDTEAFF	TGTGCCAGCAGTTTATCGACAGGGGACACTGAAGCTTTCTTT
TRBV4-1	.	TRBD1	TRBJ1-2	CASSQPGQTGNGYTF	TGCGCCAGCAGCCAACCGGGACAGACGGGGAATGGCTACACCTTC
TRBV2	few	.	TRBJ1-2	CASTSMAGPALYGYTF	TGTGCCAGCACCTCCATGGCAGGGCCGGCGCTCTATGGCTACACCTTC
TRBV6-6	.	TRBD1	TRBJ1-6	CASSGGQGGNSPLHF	TGTGCCAGCAGTGGCGGACAGGGTGGTAATTCACCCCTCCACTTT
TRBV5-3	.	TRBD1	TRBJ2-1	CARSLRDRGSNEQFF	TGTGCCAGAAGCCTCCGGGACAGGGGGTCAAATGAGCAGTTCTTC
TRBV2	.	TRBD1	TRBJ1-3	CASSGRGQGLGAIYF	TGTGCCAGCAGTGGGAGGGGACAGGGATTGGGGGCCATATATTTT
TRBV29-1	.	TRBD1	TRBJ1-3	CSGKQGASGNTIYF	TGCAGCGGGAAACAGGGGGCCTCTGGAAACACCATATATTTT
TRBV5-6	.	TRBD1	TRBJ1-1	CASSLIRLDRGPRTEAFF	TGTGCCAGCAGCTTAATCCGGCTTGACAGGGGTCCACGTACTGAAGCTTTCTTT
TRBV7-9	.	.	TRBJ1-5	CASSLGGVEGQPQHF	TGTGCCAGCAGCTTAGGAGGGGTGGAGGGGCAGCCCCAGCATTTT
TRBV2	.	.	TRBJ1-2	CASSEGGSKGYTF	TGTGCCAGCAGTGAAGGCGGGTCAAAAGGCTACACCTTC
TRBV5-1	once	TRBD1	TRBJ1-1	CASSWTATGINTEAFF	TGCGCCAGCAGCTGGACCGCGACAGGGATAAACACTGAAGCTTTCTTT
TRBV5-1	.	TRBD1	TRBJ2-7	CASSLAGTGVGYEQYF	TGCGCCAGCAGCTTGGCCGGGACAGGGGTCGGATACGAGCAGTACTTC
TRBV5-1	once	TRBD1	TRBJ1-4	CASSLGQGGEKLFF	TGCGCCAGCAGCCTGGGACAGGGCGGTGAAAAACTGTTTTTT
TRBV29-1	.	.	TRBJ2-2	CSAFNTGELFF	TGCAGCGCCTTCAACACCGGGGAGCTGTTTTTT
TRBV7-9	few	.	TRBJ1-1	CASSVRGGTAEAFF	TGTGCCAGCAGCGTTCGGGGGGGCACTGCTGAAGCTTTCTTT
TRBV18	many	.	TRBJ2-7	CASSPLDSLEQYF	TGTGCCAGCTCACCCCTGGACAGCCTCGAGCAGTACTTC
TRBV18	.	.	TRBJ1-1	CASSRGSRATEAFF	TGTGCCAGCTCACGGGGTAGCAGGGCCACTGAAGCTTTCTTT
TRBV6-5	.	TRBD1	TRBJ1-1	CASSRTGVNTEAFF	TGTGCCAGCAGCCGGACAGGGGTGAACACTGAAGCTTTCTTT
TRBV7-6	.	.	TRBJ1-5	CASSLEGGQPQHF	TGTGCCAGCAGCTTAGAAGGGGGTCAGCCCCAGCATTTT
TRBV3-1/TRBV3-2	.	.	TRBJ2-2	CASSQVSTGELFF	TGTGCCAGCAGCCAAGTCAGCACCGGGGAGCTGTTTTTT
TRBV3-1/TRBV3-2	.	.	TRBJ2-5	CASSRETRWETQYF	TGTGCCAGCAGCCGAGAGACAAGATGGGAGACCCAGTACTTC
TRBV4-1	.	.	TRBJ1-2	CASSLPSHYGYTF	TGCGCCAGCAGCCTCCCTTCTCACTATGGCTACACCTTC
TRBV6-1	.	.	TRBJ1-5	CASSEAGGAEFAQHF	TGTGCCAGCAGTGAAGCAGGAGGGGCCGAGTTTGCCCAGCATTTT
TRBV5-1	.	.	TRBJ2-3	CASSSSTDTQYF	TGCGCCAGCAGTTCTAGCACAGATACGCAGTATTTT
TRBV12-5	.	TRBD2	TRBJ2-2	CASGRGGTNTGELFF	TGTGCTAGTGGCCGGGGGGGAACGAACACCGGGGAGCTGTTTTTT
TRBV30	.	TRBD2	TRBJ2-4	CAWSSSGGNIQYF	TGTGCCTGGAGTTCTAGCGGGGGTAACATTCAGTACTTC
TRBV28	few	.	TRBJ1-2	CASSLAGGQIYGYTF	TGTGCCAGCAGCCTCGCGGGGGGACAAATCTATGGCTACACCTTC
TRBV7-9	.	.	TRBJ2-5	CASSWSPSSQETQYF	TGTGCCAGCAGCTGGAGCCCCAGTTCACAAGAGACCCAGTACTTC
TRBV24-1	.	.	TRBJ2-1	CATSDLAGGSYNEQFF	TGTGCCACCAGTGATTTAGCGGGCGGCTCCTACAATGAGCAGTTCTTC
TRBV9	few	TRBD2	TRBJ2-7	CASSSTTSGAGEQYF	TGTGCCAGCAGCTCCACGACTAGCGGGGCTGGGGAGCAGTACTTC
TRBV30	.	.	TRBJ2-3	CAWTRGTDTQYF	TGTGCCTGGACTCGGGGCACAGATACGCAGTATTTT
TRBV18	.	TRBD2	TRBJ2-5	CASSPYSGELETQYF	TGTGCCAGCTCACCCTATAGCGGGGAGCTAGAGACCCAGTACTTC